The clone carrying this T cell receptor (beta chain) has a single count. What it binds is not known. This specimen comes from a study of spatial heterogeneity in lung cancer. Study-wide background: More than eight raw reads, on average, carried each unique TCR and UMI combination.

TCRdb recomputed calls from the 5' RACE reads with MiXCR, one row per CDR3 protein. The table has some 78,000 distinct CDR3 sequences, approximately 8% seen once. There are 13 residues in the CDR3. Deletions cut 3 bases from V and 6 bases from J, with 11 bases between. Time point denoted: sample taken at primary tumor resection. Untreated early-stage non-small cell lung cancer patients, around 72 in total, were the donors. Whole RNA, which was extracted from tumor, nontumor lung tissue or frozen PBMC, was sequenced without any cell sorting. Study conclusions and caveats: Blood contained ubiquitous expanded tumor TCRs more at resection than at follow-up.

V gene TRBV12-3 or TRBV12-4 combines with J gene TRBJ1-1; the D is unclear. The material was PBMCs, obtained at surgery. The receptor comes from a male donor with early-stage non-small cell lung cancer. DNA for the CDR3: TGTGCCAGCAGTTTTATGGGGAGTTCTGAAGCTTTCTTT. Translation gives CASSFMGSSEAFF.